The 16 T cell receptor beta chains in this list originate from one sample, sequenced in a study of vaccination effects on CD4 cells after COVID-19. In the ViraFEST assay, antigen-specific CD4+ clonotypes were identified by expansion after peptide-pool stimulation. After around 10 days in culture, the CD4+ T cells were isolated. This person caught SARS-CoV-2 sometime from March to December 2020, and PCR testing confirmed the infection. Data came from immunoSEQ multiplex PCR; TCRdb stores just in-frame clones and leaves some out. Of more than 20,000 clones in the sample, roughly 69% were seen once. For these receptors, no antigen is known. Sequenced here: CD4+ T cells from PBMCs cultured with SARS-CoV-2 spike peptides, sampled before COVID-19 vaccination. These receptors were taken from a human donor who had a prior SARS-CoV-2 infection.

J is TRBJ2-5 and V is TRBV6-6; D unclear. The V gene lost 4 bases and the J gene lost 5 bases, with 14 bases spanning the gap. Germline-derived CDR1 and CDR2 are MNHNY and SVGAGI (reference sequence). The length of the CDR3 is 14 residues. Here the CDR3 DNA reads TGTGCCAGCAGTTCCTCGACATTGTCGGAGACCCAGTACTTC. Amino acid sequence: CASSSSTLSETQYF.

The rearrangement uses TRBV5-1 and TRBJ2-1, with a tentative D call TRBD1 (6 bases). Germline loops: CDR1 SGHRS, CDR2 YFSETQ. This CDR3 is built from 15 residues. V lost 4 bases to trimming and J lost 1 base, with 12 bases between them. CDR3 protein: CASSITTGSYNEQFF. In DNA form, the CDR3 reads TGCGCCAGCAGCATTACGACAGGTTCCTACAATGAGCAGTTCTTC.

The chain carries TRBV5-1 and TRBJ1-1, with a possible D match to TRBD1 (6 bases). The CDR3 length is 15 residues. Germline V gene data show CDR1 as SGHRS and CDR2 as YFSETQ. The germline V and J ends were trimmed by 4 bases and 5 bases, with 18 bases remaining between them. The CDR3 region has the DNA TGCGCCAGCAGCCCCGGGACAACAAGGTGGACTGAAGCTTTCTTT. This codes for CASSPGTTRWTEAFF.

This clone was seen a few times. The V gene is TRBV5-4, the J gene TRBJ2-7, with D perhaps matching TRBD1 (7 bases). Germline-derived CDR1 and CDR2 are SGHNT and YYREEE (reference sequence). V lost 4 bases, J lost 7 bases, and 15 bases lay in between. CDR3 length: 13 residues. CDR3 DNA: TGTGCCAGCAGCGCAGGGGGGCTCCTGGAGCAGTACTTC. Translated, it gives CASSAGGLLEQYF.

The chain couples TRBV5-1 to TRBJ2-7; 8 bases map to TRBD2. V trimming: 1 base; J trimming: 1 base; junction bases outside the gene matches: 1. Germline V gene sequence: CDR1 SGHRS, CDR2 YFSETQ. This CDR3 is 14 amino acids long. The CDR3 region has the DNA TGCGCCAGCAGCTTGACTAGCGGTTCCTACGAGCAGTACTTC. Residues: CASSLTSGSYEQYF.

The gene calls are TRBV7-9 and TRBJ2-3, with no clear D. The CDR3 loop spans 15 amino acids. V was cut by 2 bases and J by 0 bases, with 9 bases left in between. Germline-derived CDR1 and CDR2 are SEHNR and FQNEAQ (reference sequence). This chain's CDR3 is CASSLLGSSTDTQYF. CDR3 in DNA: TGTGCCAGCAGCTTACTGGGGTCTAGCACAGATACGCAGTATTTT.

This clone was seen a handful of times. The V call is TRBV11-2, the J call TRBJ2-1; 8 nucleotides align to TRBD1. This CDR3 has 13 amino acids. The junction had 6 bases not matched to a gene; V was cut back by 5 bases and J by 9 bases. Per germline, CDR1 SGHAT and CDR2 FQNNGV. In DNA, the CDR3 is TGTGCCAGCAGCGCTGACAGGGGAGGTGAGCAGTTCTTC. This translates into CASSADRGGEQFF.

The rearrangement uses TRBV6-6 and TRBJ2-3; perhaps TRBD2 as D (5 bases). Per germline, CDR1 MNHNY and CDR2 SVGAGI (reference sequence). Between the trimmed V and J ends, which lost 2 bases and 3 bases, there was a span of 15 bases. The CDR3 contains 16 residues. The CDR3 protein is CASSYPGVEATDTQYF. The DNA for the CDR3 is TGTGCCAGCAGTTACCCCGGCGTGGAGGCGACAGATACGCAGTATTTT.

Here the CDR3 reads CASSFFGGSRGTEQYF. The CDR3 DNA reads as TGTGCCAGCAGTTTTTTTGGGGGAAGCAGGGGGACCGAGCAGTACTTC. V usage is TRBV27 and J usage is TRBJ2-7; 7 nucleotides align to TRBD1. The CDR3 sequence is 16 residues long. V lost 3 bases to trimming and J lost 6 bases; unmatched junction nucleotides: 14. CDR1 MNHEY and CDR2 SMNVEV come from the germline V gene (reference sequence).

The rearrangement uses TRBV6-5 and TRBJ2-5, with D perhaps matching TRBD2 (6 bases). The germline V and J ends were trimmed by 6 bases and 5 bases, with 19 bases remaining between them. The CDR3 covers 15 residues. Germline assignment: CDR1 MNHEY and CDR2 SVGAGI. CDR3 sequence: CASSHRDLTWETQYF. Here the CDR3 DNA reads TGTGCCAGCAGCCACCGGGACTTGACCTGGGAGACCCAGTACTTC.

This clone came up once. The chain employs TRBV9 and TRBJ2-5; TRBD2 matches 12 bases. The CDR3 has 17 amino acids. Germline V gene sequence: CDR1 SGDLS, CDR2 YYNGEE. V lost 0 bases and J lost 5; bases outside the gene matches: 8. The CDR3: CASSVGPPSGRGETQYF. The CDR3 coding sequence is TGTGCCAGCAGCGTAGGTCCCCCTAGCGGGAGGGGGGAGACCCAGTACTTC. Using reference TRBV9 and TRBJ2-5 for the parts outside the CDR3, the full variable domain is DSGVTQTPKHLITATGQRVTLRCSPRSGDLSVYWYQQSLDQGLQFLIQYYNGEERAKGNILERFSAQQFPDLHSELNLSSLELGDSALYFCASSVGPPSGRGETQYFGPGTRLLVL.

Here the CDR3 DNA reads TGTGCCTGGAGTGTACGGGGTGGGCTTGAAGCTTTCTTT. Residues: CAWSVRGGLEAFF. This chain links TRBV30 with TRBJ1-1; D is unclear. Germline V gives CDR1 GTSNPN, CDR2 SVGIG (reference sequence). This CDR3 region has 13 residues. V dropped 0 bases and J dropped 7 bases, with 12 bases sitting between them.

This clone was seen once. CDR3 nucleotide sequence: TGTGCCAGCAGCCCCAGGGGTCCCGGCACAGATACGCAGTATTTT. Translated, it gives CASSPRGPGTDTQYF. J is TRBJ2-3 and V is TRBV7-2, with a weak D call TRBD1 (6 bases). Germline-derived CDR1 and CDR2 are SGHTA and FQGNSA. CDR3 length: 15 amino acids. V gave up 5 bases and J gave up 1 base, with 13 bases separating them.

The chain combines TRBV9 with TRBJ2-5; 15 nucleotides agree with TRBD2. The CDR3 has 16 amino acids. The germline gives CDR1 SGDLS, CDR2 YYNGEE. J lost 4 bases, V lost 0 bases, and 1 base had no gene match. CDR3 coding DNA: TGTGCCAGCAGCGTAGGGGGACTAGCGGGGGGAGAGACCCAGTACTTC. Amino acid sequence: CASSVGGLAGGETQYF.

This clone was seen only a few times. The V call is TRBV6-6, the J call TRBJ2-6; a possible D gene is TRBD2 (6 bases). The CDR3 length is 16 residues. Per germline, CDR1 MNHNY and CDR2 SVGAGI (reference sequence). The V gene lost 2 bases and the J gene lost 0 bases, with 8 bases spanning the gap. The CDR3 reads CASSYPRDSGANVLTF. The CDR3 DNA reads as TGTGCCAGCAGTTACCCGCGGGACTCTGGGGCCAACGTCCTGACTTTC.

Only a few counts were recorded for this clone. CDR3 DNA sequence: TGTGCCAGCAGCCTGATATACAATGAGCAGTTCTTC. Protein product: CASSLIYNEQFF. The chain has TRBV5-6 and TRBJ2-1; no definite D call. V lost 4 bases, J lost 4 bases, and 6 bases lay in between. The CDR3 is 12 amino acids. CDR1 is SGHDT, CDR2 YYEEEE, per germline.